This TCR beta chain stems from a study of CD8+ T cells in alopecia areata. Overall study results and limits: Patients displayed less clarity in TCR sharing than mice, a finding possibly related to HLA. Many expanded lesional clones remained in scalp and blood on tofacitinib.

Turning to this clone: Its antigen is currently unknown.

Treatment specified: oral pan-JAK inhibitor, 5-10 mg twice daily. Reverse transcribed after extraction, RNA yielded cDNA as the sequencing template. Repertoires were generated with immunoSEQ multiplex PCR, while TCRdb's copy carries only in-frame clones and drops some. Among about 100,000 clones listed, 84% were seen once. J lost 2 bases, V lost 2 bases, and 8 bases had no gene match. The CDR3 spans 17 residues. The germline CDR1 and CDR2 sequences are PRHDT and FYEKMQ (reference sequence). The chain combines TRBV13 with TRBJ2-7; 11 bases agree with TRBD2. Here the sequenced sample was CD8+ T cells sorted from blood, taken at week 24, from a patient treated with tofacitinib. The TCR originated in a human donor with alopecia areata. The CDR3: CASSLYASGGLAYEQYF. In nucleotides, the CDR3 is TGTGCCAGCAGCTTATACGCTAGCGGGGGGTTGGCCTACGAGCAGTACTTC.